This is a list of T cell receptor beta chains from one sample in a study of PD-1 blockade in classical Hodgkin lymphoma. Sequencing used immunoSEQ multiplex PCR; TCRdb keeps in-frame clones, though not all of them. The repertoire holds roughly 30,000 clones, 81% seen once, with roughly a sixth in the top ten. Material: peripheral blood mononuclear cells (PBMCs), obtained before the fourth cycle of nivolumab. These receptors were obtained from a human donor with classical Hodgkin lymphoma. Both conserved end residues are part of each CDR3.

v_call: TRBV5-1; j_call: TRBJ1-2; cdr3_aa: CASSPEGQSYGYTF
v_call: TRBV15; j_call: TRBJ2-1; cdr3_aa: CATSRDGPWDRELYNEQFF
v_call: TRBV4-2; j_call: TRBJ1-2; cdr3_aa: CASTLSSFSDYGYTF
v_call: TRBV5-1; j_call: TRBJ1-3; cdr3_aa: CASSLGAGNTIYF
v_call: TRBV23-1; j_call: TRBJ1-5; cdr3_aa: CASGTGGGGQPQHF
v_call: TRBV5-6; j_call: TRBJ2-5; cdr3_aa: CASSFRETQYF
v_call: TRBV27; j_call: TRBJ1-2; cdr3_aa: CASSFKGQGVYDGYTF
v_call: TRBV4-3; j_call: TRBJ2-5; cdr3_aa: CASSHRQGQETQYF
v_call: TRBV28; j_call: TRBJ2-1; cdr3_aa: CASSPLAGEAYNEQFF
v_call: TRBV5-4; j_call: TRBJ1-6; cdr3_aa: CASSTGQPNSPLHF
v_call: TRBV7-2; j_call: TRBJ1-1; cdr3_aa: CASSLNKMNTEAFF
v_call: TRBV5-1; j_call: TRBJ2-1; cdr3_aa: CASSGDAGGEQFF
v_call: TRBV4-3; j_call: TRBJ2-1; cdr3_aa: CASSQDLRTNEQFF